Listed here are 20 T cell receptor beta chains from one sample, sequenced in a study of T cell responses to AZD1222 COVID-19 vaccine. Sequencing was performed with immunoSEQ multiplex PCR; in TCRdb, only in-frame clones are kept and a portion is missing. The sample lists about 270,000 clones; almost 95% were seen once. Sequencing used peripheral blood, obtained 28 days after the second AZD1222 dose. The receptor source for this set is an adult who received the AZD1222 COVID-19 vaccine.

Comment on this clone: The sample carries other DNA sequences with the same CDR3. Written as DNA, the CDR3 is TGTGCCAGCAGTCTAACAGTGAACACTGAAGCTTTCTTT. Protein sequence: CASSLTVNTEAFF. V is TRBV12-3 or TRBV12-4 and J is TRBJ1-1; the D is unclear. The CDR3 sequence is 13 residues long. Trimming took 5 bases from V and 0 from J, leaving 7 bases between them.

Comment on this clone: Within the sample, other DNA sequences also encode this same CDR3. The chain uses TRBV2 and TRBJ2-3, with 7 bases aligning to TRBD1. The CDR3 has 14 residues. Unmatched junction bases numbered 2, after V lost 4 bases and J lost 1 base. The germline V gene has CDR1 SNHLY and CDR2 FYNNEI. CDR3 DNA sequence: TGTGCCAGCAGTGGACAGGGTGGCACAGATACGCAGTATTTT. Amino acids: CASSGQGGTDTQYF.

This clone was found once. The chain recombines TRBV4-1 with TRBJ2-1; 9 bases fit TRBD1. This CDR3 spans 17 amino acids. In germline, CDR1 is MGHRA, CDR2 YSYEKL. With 4 bases clipped from V and 5 bases from J, the junction kept 12 bases outside the gene matches. The DNA of the CDR3 is TGCGCCAGCAGCCCTATACCCGGGACAGGGCATGACAATGAGCAGTTCTTC. This encodes CASSPIPGTGHDNEQFF.

The chain uses TRBV7-9 and TRBJ2-7; 8 positions agree with TRBD1. Germline V gene lookup returns CDR1 SEHNR and CDR2 FQNEAQ (reference sequence). Trimming at V came to 4 bases and at J to 5 bases, leaving 13 bases not matched to a gene. This CDR3 is built from 16 residues. The CDR3 DNA reads TGTGCCAGCAGCTCAGGGGGCTGGGGGTTCCGCGACGAGCAGTACTTC. It yields the protein CASSSGGWGFRDEQYF.

This chain uses TRBV4-1 with TRBJ2-3, with D unresolved. Trimming took off 0 bases at V and 6 bases at J, with 16 bases between the two ends. The V gene's germline CDR1 is MGHRA and CDR2 YSYEKL. This CDR3 comprises 16 residues. CDR3 nucleotide sequence: TGCGCCAGCAGCCAAGATGCGACTTCGACCGCCGATACGCAGTATTTT. This sequence encodes CASSQDATSTADTQYF.

The CDR3 spells CASSSQWGYKAFF. Written as DNA, the CDR3 is TGTGCCAGCAGCTCCCAATGGGGTTACAAAGCTTTCTTT. This chain links TRBV11-3 with TRBJ1-1; D gene ambiguous. The V gene lost 4 bases and the J gene lost 9 bases, with 15 bases spanning the gap. From germline, CDR1 is SGHNT and CDR2 YENEEA. This CDR3 region has 13 residues.

This chain uses TRBV3-1 (or the pseudogene TRBV3-2) with TRBJ1-2, with D unresolved. The germline gives CDR1 LGHDT, CDR2 YNNKEL (reference sequence). V lost 4 bases to trimming and J lost 0 bases, with 6 bases between them. This CDR3 comprises 13 residues. The CDR3 loop reads CASSPGANYGYTF. The DNA of the CDR3 is TGTGCCAGCAGCCCTGGAGCTAACTATGGCTACACCTTC.

The J gene is TRBJ1-2, the V gene TRBV5-1; D may be TRBD1 (6 bases). Trimming removed 0 bases at V and 7 bases at J, with 10 bases between. The CDR3 is 13 amino acids. Germline V lookup: CDR1 SGHRS, CDR2 YFSETQ. Here the CDR3 reads CASSLDRVSGYTF. The CDR3 region has the DNA TGCGCCAGCAGCTTGGACAGGGTGTCTGGCTACACCTTC.

In nucleotides, the CDR3 is TGTGCCTGGAGTGTCCACCCCTCTGGGGCCAACGTCCTGACTTTC. Amino acid sequence: CAWSVHPSGANVLTF. J is TRBJ2-6 and V is TRBV30; D not resolved. Germline V lookup: CDR1 GTSNPN, CDR2 SVGIG (reference sequence). V was clipped by 0 bases and J by 0 bases, with 6 bases between them. The CDR3 runs to 15 residues.

The rearrangement joins TRBV28 to TRBJ2-7, with 10 bases identical to TRBD1. The CDR3 loop spans 14 amino acids. V trimming: 7 bases; J trimming: 2 bases; junction bases outside the gene matches: 5. Germline CDR1 is MDHEN and CDR2 is SYDVKM. Here the CDR3 reads CASTPGTGAYEQYF. The CDR3 region has the DNA TGTGCCAGCACCCCCGGGACAGGGGCCTACGAGCAGTACTTC.

The J gene is TRBJ2-7, the V gene TRBV10-3; D might be TRBD2 (5 bases). Germline CDR1 is ENHRY and CDR2 is SYGVKD. This CDR3 is built from 13 residues. Trimming removed 0 bases from V and 6 bases from J, with 9 bases in between. DNA for the CDR3: TGTGCCATCAGTGAGTCGCTAGCCGGCGAGCAGTACTTC. Its translation is CAISESLAGEQYF.

The chain joins TRBV28 to TRBJ1-3, with unresolved D. This CDR3 is 14 amino acids long. Germline CDR1 reads MDHEN; CDR2 reads SYDVKM. Deletions cut 7 bases from V and 3 bases from J, with 13 bases between. Here the CDR3 reads CASKPPSVGNTIYF. DNA of the CDR3: TGTGCCAGCAAACCCCCCTCTGTTGGAAACACCATATATTTT.

The chain employs TRBV5-1 and TRBJ2-7; D tentatively reads TRBD1 or TRBD2 (6 bases each). Germline loops: CDR1 SGHRS, CDR2 YFSETQ. This CDR3 contains 13 residues. V dropped 2 bases and J dropped 7 bases, with 13 bases sitting between them. CDR3 amino acids: CASSFSGAREQYF. For the CDR3, the DNA is TGCGCCAGCAGCTTTTCGGGGGCGAGGGAGCAGTACTTC.

The gene calls are TRBV5-6 and TRBJ1-1, with D possibly TRBD1 on 5 matching bases. The CDR3 covers 17 residues. V lost 2 bases and J 0 bases, leaving 17 bases between the germline ends. The germline CDR1 and CDR2 sequences are SGHDT and YYEEEE. The CDR3 loop is CASSLRAGWTLNTEAFF. Here the CDR3 DNA reads TGTGCCAGCAGCTTAAGGGCAGGGTGGACTTTGAACACTGAAGCTTTCTTT.

J is TRBJ2-1 and V is TRBV5-1, with 7 bases lining up with TRBD2. This CDR3 comprises 17 residues. Germline trimming cut 5 bases from V and 9 bases from J; bases unmatched to any gene: 20. Germline values: CDR1 SGHRS, CDR2 YFSETQ. Here the CDR3 reads CASRIDYTGERGGEQFF. CDR3 DNA: TGCGCCAGCAGGATAGATTATACTGGCGAGCGGGGTGGTGAGCAGTTCTTC.

The rearrangement joins TRBV9 to TRBJ1-2; D possibly corresponds to TRBD1 (6 bases). Germline V gene data show CDR1 as SGDLS and CDR2 as YYNGEE. V was cut by 3 bases and J by 4 bases, with 19 bases left in between. The CDR3 runs 16 residues. The CDR3 nucleotides read TGTGCCAGCAGCGCCGCCCCCGGACAGCCATTCTATGGCTACACCTTC. This codes for CASSAAPGQPFYGYTF.

This sequence joins TRBV3-1 (or the pseudogene TRBV3-2) and TRBJ2-2; 11 bases align to TRBD1. V gave up 7 bases and J gave up 7 bases; unmatched junction bases: 11. This CDR3 has 16 amino acids. The V gene's germline CDR1 is LGHDT and CDR2 YNNKEL (reference sequence). The CDR3 DNA is TGTGCCAGCACCTCCTCCAGGACAGGGGGCGGCGGGGAGCTGTTTTTT. Its translation is CASTSSRTGGGGELFF.

CDR3 DNA: TGTGCCAGCAGCCCCATCTGGGGAGCTTTCTTT. Translation gives CASSPIWGAFF. This chain links TRBV28 with TRBJ1-1; D gene uncertain. V was cut by 6 bases and J by 10 bases, with 12 bases left in between. Germline V gene data show CDR1 as MDHEN and CDR2 as SYDVKM. This CDR3 is 11 amino acids long.

The chain is built from TRBV7-9 and TRBJ1-3; D is undetermined. The CDR3 consists of 18 residues. Germline CDR1 is SEHNR and CDR2 is FQNEAQ (reference sequence). V lost 5 bases and J 0 bases, leaving 20 bases between the germline ends. The CDR3 loop is CASSHRDWGSGSGNTIYF. As DNA, the CDR3 is TGTGCCAGCAGCCACCGTGATTGGGGATCGGGCTCTGGAAACACCATATATTTT.

This chain joins TRBV11-2 and TRBJ1-3; 8 bases are a match to TRBD1. The CDR3 runs to 19 residues. V trimming: 5 bases; J trimming: 1 base; junction bases outside the gene matches: 16. Per the germline V gene, CDR1 is SGHAT and CDR2 is FQNNGV. CDR3 nucleotides: TGTGCCAGCAGCCCGAGGGGACAGGTGACAAGGGTGTCTGGAAACACCATATATTTT. Amino acid sequence: CASSPRGQVTRVSGNTIYF.